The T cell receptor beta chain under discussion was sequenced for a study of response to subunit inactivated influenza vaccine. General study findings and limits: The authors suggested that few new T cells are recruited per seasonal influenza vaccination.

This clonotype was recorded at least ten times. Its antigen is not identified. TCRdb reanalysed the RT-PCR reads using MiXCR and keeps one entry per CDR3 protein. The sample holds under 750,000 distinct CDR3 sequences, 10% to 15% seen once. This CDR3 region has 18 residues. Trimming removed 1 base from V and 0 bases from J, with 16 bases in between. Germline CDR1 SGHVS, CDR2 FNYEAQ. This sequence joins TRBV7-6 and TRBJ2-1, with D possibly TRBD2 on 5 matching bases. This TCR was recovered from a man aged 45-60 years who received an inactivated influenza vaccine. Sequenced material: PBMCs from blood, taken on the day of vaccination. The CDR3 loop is CASSLVSSSAPSYNEQFF. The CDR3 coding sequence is TGTGCCAGCAGCTTAGTGTCTAGCTCTGCCCCCTCCTACAATGAGCAGTTCTTC.